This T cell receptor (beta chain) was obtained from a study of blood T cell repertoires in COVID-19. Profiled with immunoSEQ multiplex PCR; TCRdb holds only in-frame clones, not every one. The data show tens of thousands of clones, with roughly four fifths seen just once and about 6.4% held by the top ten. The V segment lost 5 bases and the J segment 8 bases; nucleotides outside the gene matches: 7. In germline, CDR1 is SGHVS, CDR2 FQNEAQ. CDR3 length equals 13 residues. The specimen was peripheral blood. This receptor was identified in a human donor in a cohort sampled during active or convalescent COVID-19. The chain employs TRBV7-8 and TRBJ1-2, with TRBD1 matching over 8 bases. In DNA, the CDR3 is TGTGCCAGCAGCCGAGGACAGGGTAGGGGCTACACCTTC. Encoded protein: CASSRGQGRGYTF.